The rows below give T cell receptor beta chains drawn from one sample of a study of cytomegalovirus exposure and HLA in healthy donors. This table comes from immunoSEQ multiplex PCR, and its TCRdb copy is limited to in-frame clones, with some not included. The sample carries just under 95,000 clones, approximately 80% recorded once. Sequenced sample: PBMCs. Receptors originate from a human donor in good health. CDR3s include the opening cysteine and the closing phenylalanine or tryptophan. Fields, in order: J gene, V gene, CDR3 protein.

TRBJ1-1,TRBV7-6,CASSLVEEAEAFF
TRBJ1-1,TRBV14,CASSFTGENTEAFF
TRBJ2-1,TRBV29-1,CSARTTSYNEQFF
TRBJ1-1,TRBV15,CATSSYRGNTEAFF
TRBJ1-1,TRBV4-3,CASSQAGSTEAFF
TRBJ2-3,TRBV9,CASSFTTSGSPTDTQYF
TRBJ2-7,TRBV4-2,CASSQDLGAGGREQYF
TRBJ2-5,TRBV11-2,CASRGLAEETQYF
TRBJ1-4,TRBV5-1,CASSLGEQGAREKLFF
TRBJ2-5,TRBV6-5,CASSSRLAQETQYF
TRBJ1-5,TRBV6-5,CASSRRQGSNQPQHF
TRBJ1-6,TRBV4-1,CASSPNDSFYNSPLHF
TRBJ2-7,TRBV7-9,CASSLDNYERYF
TRBJ1-2,TRBV28,CASTSQGYGYTF
TRBJ1-4,TRBV29-1,CSVRTGSGEKLFF
TRBJ1-1,TRBV6-5,CASSYSGEVGTEAFF
TRBJ1-1,TRBV5-1,CASSPTPTNTEAFF
TRBJ2-3,TRBV4-3,CASSQSGRAADTQYF
TRBJ2-3,TRBV9,CASSVAGGANTDTQYF
TRBJ1-4,TRBV28,CASTSGTGGIEKLFF
TRBJ1-5,TRBV9,CASSGRQGDQPQHF
TRBJ2-7,TRBV6-6,CASTKTGEAYEQYF
TRBJ2-2,TRBV6-5,CASSYSGVNTGELFF
TRBJ1-2,TRBV6-6,CASRTRVYGYTF
TRBJ1-2,TRBV5-1,CASSLGRGANNYGYTF
TRBJ1-1,TRBV6-1,CASAGQGPNTEAFF